The 2 T cell receptor beta chains listed next were all sequenced from one sample in a study of OX40 agonist ivuxolimab in advanced cancers. Sequencing used immunoSEQ multiplex PCR; TCRdb keeps in-frame clones, though not all of them. This sample has tens of thousands of clones, with 80% to 90% found just once. The starting material was CD4+ or CD8+ T cells sorted from blood, obtained in a trial of the OX40 agonist ivuxolimab. The receptors stem from an adult with an advanced solid tumor such as melanoma, head and neck, liver or kidney cancer.

This clone was counted once. V usage is TRBV5-6 and J usage is TRBJ1-2; TRBD1 matches 8 bases. The V gene's germline CDR1 is SGHDT and CDR2 YYEEEE. This CDR3 has 13 amino acids. V lost 1 base to trimming and J lost 6 bases; unmatched junction nucleotides: 2. CDR3 coding DNA: TGTGCCAGCAGCTTGTCCAGGGGGCATGGCTACACCTTC. This sequence encodes CASSLSRGHGYTF.

This sequence joins TRBV28 and TRBJ2-7, with a tentative D call TRBD1 (6 bases). Germline values: CDR1 MDHEN, CDR2 SYDVKM. The ends were cut back, 6 bases at V and 1 base at J, with 13 bases in the middle. The CDR3 runs 14 residues. The CDR3 coding sequence is TGTGCCAGCAGCCCCCTGGACAGTTCCTACGAGCAGTACTTC. Amino acids: CASSPLDSSYEQYF.